This T cell receptor (beta chain) was sequenced during a study of cytomegalovirus exposure and HLA in healthy donors. Study results and caveats: Reports state that TCR beta sequences accurately predicted most subjects' HLA-A and HLA-B alleles. The productive fraction for most TCR beta V segments was about 90% or about 30% in an earlier analysis.

As concerns this clone: What it recognizes is unknown.

The primer mix had 60 Vbeta and 13 Jbeta primers. Generated by immunoSEQ multiplex PCR, the TCRdb table keeps only in-frame clones and is missing some. The sample holds roughly 100,000 clones, around 75% seen once. Germline CDR1 reads LNHDA; CDR2 reads SQIVND (reference sequence). This CDR3 contains 14 residues. V shed 6 bases and J shed 3 bases, with 14 bases lying between them. The TCR was taken from a man aged 40-49 years in good health and CMV-seronegative. This rearrangement joins TRBV19 to TRBJ1-1; tentatively, D is TRBD1 (5 bases). What was sequenced was PBMCs. This CDR3 reads CASSPTGEDTEAFF. CDR3 DNA: TGTGCCAGTAGCCCCACGGGGGAGGACACTGAAGCTTTCTTT.